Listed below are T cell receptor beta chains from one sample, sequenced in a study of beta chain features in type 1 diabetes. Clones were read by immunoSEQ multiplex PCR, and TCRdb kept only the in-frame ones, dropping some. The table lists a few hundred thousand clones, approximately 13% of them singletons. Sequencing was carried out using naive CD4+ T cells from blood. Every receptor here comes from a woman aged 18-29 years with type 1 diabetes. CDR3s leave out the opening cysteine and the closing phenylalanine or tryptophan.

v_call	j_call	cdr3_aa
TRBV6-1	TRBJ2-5	ASSEWLTRGNEQETQY
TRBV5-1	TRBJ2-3	ASRAGLVTDTQY
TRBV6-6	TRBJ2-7	ASKGDRSPMYEQY
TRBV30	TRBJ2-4	AWSEGMTKNIQY
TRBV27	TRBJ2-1	ASRTGTSGTGEQF
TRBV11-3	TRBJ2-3	ASSLDQRADTQY
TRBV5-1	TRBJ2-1	ASSADILTGFSSYNEQF
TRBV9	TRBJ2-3	ASSVGQIDTQY
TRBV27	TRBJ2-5	ASSLNRVVGETQY
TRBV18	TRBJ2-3	ASSPRRGTDTQY
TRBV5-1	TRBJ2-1	ASSPTSGSYNEQF
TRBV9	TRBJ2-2	ASSVGGTANTGELF
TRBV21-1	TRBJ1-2	ASNHGQGTNYGYT
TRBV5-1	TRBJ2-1	ASSLSPGNEQF
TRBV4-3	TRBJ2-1	ASSQGIAVLPNEQF
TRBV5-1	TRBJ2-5	ASSATSFQGTQY
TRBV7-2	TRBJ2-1	ASTRDRGYNEQF
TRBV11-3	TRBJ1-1	ASSPRQGTTEAF
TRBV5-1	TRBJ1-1	ASSLRQGITEAF
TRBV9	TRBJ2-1	ASSVITGSYNEQF
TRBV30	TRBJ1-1	AWIRGNTEAF
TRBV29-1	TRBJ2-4	SVDSLGENIQY
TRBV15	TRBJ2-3	ATREARDNTDTQY
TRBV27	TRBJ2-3	ASSPRTGGFTDTQY
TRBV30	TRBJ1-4	AWSRHQGVNEKLF
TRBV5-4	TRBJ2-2	ASSFQVGTLNTGELF
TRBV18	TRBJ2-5	ASLPGSQETQY
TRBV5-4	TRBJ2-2	ASSLDSYTGELF
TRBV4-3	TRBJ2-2	ASSLTGVDPTGELF
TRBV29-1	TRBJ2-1	SVKTSETINEQF
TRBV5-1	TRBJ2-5	ASSSTGVAETQY
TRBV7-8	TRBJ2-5	ASSLRPIGETQY
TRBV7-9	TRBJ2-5	ASSPGLAGGGETQY
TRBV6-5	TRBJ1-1	ASSYAGGADTEAF
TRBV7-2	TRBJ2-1	ASSLQPGLAYNEQF
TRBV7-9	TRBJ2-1	ASSLQGAPLAGDRNEQF
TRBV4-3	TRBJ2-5	ASSPRAYETQY
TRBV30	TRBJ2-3	AWSEQEGGTQY
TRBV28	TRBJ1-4	ASSLRQAVGEKLF
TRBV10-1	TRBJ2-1	ASSEYSGELAPYNEQF
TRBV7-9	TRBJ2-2	ASSLSSGENTGELF
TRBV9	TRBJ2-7	ASSVAGGPTYEQY
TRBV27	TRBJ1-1	ASSRPGLNTEAF
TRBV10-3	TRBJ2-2	AINGGPDTGELF
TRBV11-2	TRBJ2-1	ASSLASGSYNEQF
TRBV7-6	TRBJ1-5	ASSLIVRGSGNQPQH